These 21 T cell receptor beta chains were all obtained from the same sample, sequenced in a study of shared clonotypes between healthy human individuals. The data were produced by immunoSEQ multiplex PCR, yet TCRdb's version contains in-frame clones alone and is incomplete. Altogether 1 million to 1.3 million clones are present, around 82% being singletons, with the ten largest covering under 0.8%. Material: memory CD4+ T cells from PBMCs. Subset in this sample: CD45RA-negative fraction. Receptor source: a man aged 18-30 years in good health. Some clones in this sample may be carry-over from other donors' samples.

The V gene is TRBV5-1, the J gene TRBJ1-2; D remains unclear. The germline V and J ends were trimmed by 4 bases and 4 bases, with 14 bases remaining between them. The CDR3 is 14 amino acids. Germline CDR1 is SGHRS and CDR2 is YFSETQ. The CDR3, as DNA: TGCGCCAGCAGCCCTCGGGAGGTGGTCTATGGCTACACCTTC. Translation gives CASSPREVVYGYTF.

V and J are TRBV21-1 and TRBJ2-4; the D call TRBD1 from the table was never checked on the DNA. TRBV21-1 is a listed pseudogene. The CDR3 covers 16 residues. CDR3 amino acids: CASSKGGLLKKNIQYF. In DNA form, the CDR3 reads TGTGCCAGCAGCAAAGGGGGGCTCCTTAAGAAAAACATTCAGTACTTC.

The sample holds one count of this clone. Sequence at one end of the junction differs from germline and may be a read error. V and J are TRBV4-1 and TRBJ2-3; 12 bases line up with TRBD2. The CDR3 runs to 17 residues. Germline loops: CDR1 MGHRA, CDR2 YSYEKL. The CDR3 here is CASRTSGTLGNTDTQCF. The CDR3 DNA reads TGCGCCAGCCGGACTAGCGGGACACTAGGCAACACAGATACGCAGTGTTTT.

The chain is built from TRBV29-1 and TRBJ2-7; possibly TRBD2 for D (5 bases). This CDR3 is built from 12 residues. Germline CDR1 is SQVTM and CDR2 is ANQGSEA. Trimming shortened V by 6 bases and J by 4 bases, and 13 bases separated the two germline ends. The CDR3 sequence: CSVGVVGYEQYF. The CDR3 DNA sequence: TGCAGCGTCGGGGTGGTAGGGTACGAGCAGTACTTC.

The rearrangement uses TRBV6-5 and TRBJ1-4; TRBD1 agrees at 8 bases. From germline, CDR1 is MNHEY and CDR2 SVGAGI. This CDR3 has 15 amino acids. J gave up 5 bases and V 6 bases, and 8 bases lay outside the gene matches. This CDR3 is CASSRSTGVNEKLFF. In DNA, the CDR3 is TGTGCCAGCAGCCGGTCGACAGGGGTAAATGAAAAACTGTTTTTT.

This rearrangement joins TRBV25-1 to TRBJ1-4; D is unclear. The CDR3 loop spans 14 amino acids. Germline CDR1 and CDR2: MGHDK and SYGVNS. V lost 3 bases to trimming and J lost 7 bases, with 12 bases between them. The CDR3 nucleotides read TGTGCCAGCAGTGAGATAGGAATCGGTGAAAAACTGTTTTTT. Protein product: CASSEIGIGEKLFF.

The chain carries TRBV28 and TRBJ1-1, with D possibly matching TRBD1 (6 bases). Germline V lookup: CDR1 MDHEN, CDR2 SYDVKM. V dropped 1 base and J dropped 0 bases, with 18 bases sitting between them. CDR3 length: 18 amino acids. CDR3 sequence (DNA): TGTGCCAGCAGTTTATCGCTCGTTGGGGACAAATTGAACACTGAAGCTTTCTTT. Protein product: CASSLSLVGDKLNTEAFF.

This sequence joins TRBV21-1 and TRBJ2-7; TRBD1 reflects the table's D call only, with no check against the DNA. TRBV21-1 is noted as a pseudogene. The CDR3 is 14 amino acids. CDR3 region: CASTGQFISYEQYF. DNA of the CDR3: TGTGCCAGCACGGGACAGTTTATATCATACGAGCAGTACTTC.

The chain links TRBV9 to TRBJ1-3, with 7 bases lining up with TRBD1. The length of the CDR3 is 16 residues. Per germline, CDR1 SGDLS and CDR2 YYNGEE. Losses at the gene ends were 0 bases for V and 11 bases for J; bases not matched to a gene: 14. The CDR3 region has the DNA TGTGCCAGCAGCGTAGCCGCACGTCTTGGACAGGAACCCATATATTTT. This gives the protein CASSVAARLGQEPIYF.

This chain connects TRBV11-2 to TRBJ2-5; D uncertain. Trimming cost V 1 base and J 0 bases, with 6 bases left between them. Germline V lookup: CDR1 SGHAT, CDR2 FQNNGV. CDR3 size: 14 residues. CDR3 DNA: TGTGCCAGCAGCTTAGGACCGTACCAAGAGACCCAGTACTTC. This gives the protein CASSLGPYQETQYF.

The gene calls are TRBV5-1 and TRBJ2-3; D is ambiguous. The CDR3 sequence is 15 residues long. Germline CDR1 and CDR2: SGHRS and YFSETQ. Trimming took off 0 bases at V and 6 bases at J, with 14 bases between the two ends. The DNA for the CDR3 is TGCGCCAGCAGCTTGGGGCAGGCCCTACGGGATACGCAGTATTTT. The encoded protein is CASSLGQALRDTQYF.

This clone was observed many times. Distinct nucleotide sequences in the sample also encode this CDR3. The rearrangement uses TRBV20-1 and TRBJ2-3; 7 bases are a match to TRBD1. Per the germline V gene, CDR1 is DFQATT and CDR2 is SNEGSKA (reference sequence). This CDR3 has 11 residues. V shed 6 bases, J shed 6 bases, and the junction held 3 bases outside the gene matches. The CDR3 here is CSAPQGDTQYF. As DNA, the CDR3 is TGCAGTGCACCACAGGGGGATACGCAGTATTTT.

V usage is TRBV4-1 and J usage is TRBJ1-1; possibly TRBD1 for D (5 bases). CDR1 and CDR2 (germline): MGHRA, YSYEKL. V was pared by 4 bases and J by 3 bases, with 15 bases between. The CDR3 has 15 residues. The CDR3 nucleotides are TGCGCCAGCAGCCCCAGCGTGTGGGGGGACACTGAAGCTTTCTTT. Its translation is CASSPSVWGDTEAFF.

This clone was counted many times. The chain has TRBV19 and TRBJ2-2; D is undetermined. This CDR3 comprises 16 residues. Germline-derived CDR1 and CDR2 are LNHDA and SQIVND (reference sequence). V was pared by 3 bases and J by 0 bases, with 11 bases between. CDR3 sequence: CASSIRTATNTGELFF. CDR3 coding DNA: TGTGCCAGTAGTATCAGGACGGCAACGAACACCGGGGAGCTGTTTTTT. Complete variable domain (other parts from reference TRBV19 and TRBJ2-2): DGGITQSPKYLFRKEGQNVTLSCEQNLNHDAMYWYRQDPGQGLRLIYYSQIVNDFQKGDIAEGYSVSREKKESFPLTVTSAQKNPTAFYLCASSIRTATNTGELFFGEGSRLTVL.

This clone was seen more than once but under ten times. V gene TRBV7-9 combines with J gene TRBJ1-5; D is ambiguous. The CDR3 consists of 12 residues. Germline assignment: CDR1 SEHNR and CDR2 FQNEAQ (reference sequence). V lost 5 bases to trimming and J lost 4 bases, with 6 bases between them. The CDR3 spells CASSESNQPQHF. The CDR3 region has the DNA TGTGCCAGCAGCGAGTCTAATCAGCCCCAGCATTTT.

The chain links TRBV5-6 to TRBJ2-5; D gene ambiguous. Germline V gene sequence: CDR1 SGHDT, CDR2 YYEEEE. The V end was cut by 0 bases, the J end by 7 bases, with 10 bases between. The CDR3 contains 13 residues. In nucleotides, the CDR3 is TGTGCCAGCAGCTTGGGCCACCGTGGGACCCAGTACTTC. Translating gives CASSLGHRGTQYF.

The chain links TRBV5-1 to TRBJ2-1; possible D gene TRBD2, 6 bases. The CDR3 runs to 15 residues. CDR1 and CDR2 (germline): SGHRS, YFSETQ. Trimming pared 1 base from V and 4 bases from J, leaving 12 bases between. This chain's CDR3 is CASSLKASEYNEQFF. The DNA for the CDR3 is TGCGCCAGCAGCTTGAAGGCTAGCGAATACAATGAGCAGTTCTTC. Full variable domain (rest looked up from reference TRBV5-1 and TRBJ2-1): KAGVTQTPRYLIKTRGQQVTLSCSPISGHRSVSWYQQTPGQGLQFLFEYFSETQRNKGNFPGRFSGRQFSNSRSEMNVSTLELGDSALYLCASSLKASEYNEQFFGPGTRLTVL.

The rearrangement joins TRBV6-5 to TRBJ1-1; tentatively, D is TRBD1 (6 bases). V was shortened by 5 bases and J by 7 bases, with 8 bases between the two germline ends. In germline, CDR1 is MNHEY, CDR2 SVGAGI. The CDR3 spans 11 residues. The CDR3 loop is CASSRQVEAFF. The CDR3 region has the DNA TGTGCCAGCAGTAGACAGGTTGAAGCTTTCTTT.

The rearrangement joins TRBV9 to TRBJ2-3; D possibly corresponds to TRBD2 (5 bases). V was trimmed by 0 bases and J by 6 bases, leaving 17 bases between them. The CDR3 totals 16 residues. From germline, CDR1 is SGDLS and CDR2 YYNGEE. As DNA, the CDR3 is TGTGCCAGCAGCGTAGCTACCGGCGGGTCGATGGATACGCAGTATTTT. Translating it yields CASSVATGGSMDTQYF.

The DNA for the CDR3 is TGTGCCAGCAGGACCCTTCGGCAGGCCGGCTACGAGCAGTACTTC. This gives the protein CASRTLRQAGYEQYF. The J gene is TRBJ2-7, the V gene TRBV2; D unresolved. This CDR3 region has 15 residues. Trimming cost V 6 bases and J 3 bases, with 18 bases left between them. Germline V CDR1 and CDR2: SNHLY, FYNNEI.

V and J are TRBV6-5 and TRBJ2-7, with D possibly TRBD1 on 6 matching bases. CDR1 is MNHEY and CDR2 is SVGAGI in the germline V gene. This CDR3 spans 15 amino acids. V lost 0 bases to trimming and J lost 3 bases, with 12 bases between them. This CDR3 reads CASSYSRTANYEQYF. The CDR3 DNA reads TGTGCCAGCAGTTACTCCCGGACAGCTAACTACGAGCAGTACTTC.